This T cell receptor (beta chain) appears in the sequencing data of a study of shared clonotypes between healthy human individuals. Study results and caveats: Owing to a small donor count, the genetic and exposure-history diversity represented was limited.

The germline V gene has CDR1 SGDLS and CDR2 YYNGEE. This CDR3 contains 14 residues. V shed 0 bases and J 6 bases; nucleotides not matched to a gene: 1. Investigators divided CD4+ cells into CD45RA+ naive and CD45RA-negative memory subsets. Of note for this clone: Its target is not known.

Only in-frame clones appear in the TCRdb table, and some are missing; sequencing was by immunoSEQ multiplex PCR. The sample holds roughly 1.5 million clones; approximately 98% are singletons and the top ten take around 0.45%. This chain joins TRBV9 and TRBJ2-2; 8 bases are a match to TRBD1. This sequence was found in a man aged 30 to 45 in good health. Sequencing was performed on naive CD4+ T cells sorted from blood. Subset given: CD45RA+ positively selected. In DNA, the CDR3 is TGTGCCAGCAGCGTAGAACAGGGGGCCGGGGAGCTGTTTTTT. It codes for CASSVEQGAGELFF. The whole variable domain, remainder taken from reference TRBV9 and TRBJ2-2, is DSGVTQTPKHLITATGQRVTLRCSPRSGDLSVYWYQQSLDQGLQFLIQYYNGEERAKGNILERFSAQQFPDLHSELNLSSLELGDSALYFCASSVEQGAGELFFGEGSRLTVL.